The subject of this entry is one T cell receptor (beta chain). The table came from immunoSEQ multiplex PCR; TCRdb's copy has only in-frame clones and leaves some out. The profile shows about 330,000 clones, more than 85% of them singletons. This sample is drawn from a study of blood T cell repertoires in COVID-19. Categorization into cohorts depended on clinical history that participants reported. The sequencing input was PBMCs or T cells enriched from blood (not recorded which). The receptor comes from a woman aged 30 to 39 who had recovered from COVID-19.

CDR3 sequence reads: CASSGQSYGYTF. CDR3 bases: TGTGCCAGCAGCGGGCAAAGCTATGGCTACACCTTC. The chain couples TRBV9 to TRBJ1-2; D remains unclear. Trimming stripped 3 bases from V and 4 bases from J, with 7 bases between. There are 12 residues in the CDR3. Germline-derived CDR1 and CDR2 are SGDLS and YYNGEE.